This T cell receptor (beta chain) was captured in a study of blood T cells in healthy people across ages. Findings and limits, study-wide: Total diversity from one million sequenced T cells was likely underestimated. Possibly, changes in expanded clonotypes were confounded because donor CMV status was unknown.

Comment on this clonotype: Antigen unknown.

Trimming removed 5 bases from V and 2 bases from J; junction bases left unmatched: 8. The germline V gene has CDR1 MNHNS and CDR2 SASEGT. The CDR3 contains 16 residues. Through a sample-barcoded 5' primer and a J-beta primer mix, a second PCR was run for roughly 6 to 11 cycles. One entry per CDR3 protein, called by TCRdb with MiXCR from the 5' RACE reads. The sample lists around 870,000 distinct CDR3 sequences; more than 25% were seen once. Input material: blood. This clonotype originated in a woman older than 75 in good health. The chain is built from TRBV6-1 and TRBJ1-3, with TRBD1 identical over 8 bases. CDR3 sequence reads: CASSRDRSSAGNTIYF. The DNA of the CDR3 is TGTGCCAGCAGTAGGGACAGGTCATCTGCTGGAAACACCATATATTTT.